Listed below are T cell receptor beta chains from one sample, sequenced in a study of blood T cell repertoires in COVID-19. Sequencing used immunoSEQ multiplex PCR; TCRdb keeps in-frame clones, though not all of them. The top ten clones hold more than 25% of a sample with 150,000 to 200,000 clones, roughly 85% of them seen once. Sequenced: peripheral blood. These receptors originate from a woman aged 70-85 years with acute or convalescent COVID-19. Each CDR3 is given with its conserved first and last residue. A D gene is named only where the DNA matches it firmly. Clone size is shown for a subset of rows, as once, few, many or a class of expanded clone.

D	V	J	size	DNA	CDR3
TRBD1	TRBV7-2	TRBJ1-1	NA	TGTGCCAGCAGCTCCCAGGGACAGGGAGTCACTGAAGCTTTCTTT	CASSSQGQGVTEAFF
NA	TRBV3-1/TRBV3-2	TRBJ2-7	few	TGTGCCAGCAGCCAAGATACCGTAATCAGTTACGAGCAGTACTTC	CASSQDTVISYEQYF
NA	TRBV5-4	TRBJ2-7	NA	TGTGCCAGCAGCCTGGGCGGAGGGAAAAACCCTAGCTCCTACGAGCAGTACTTC	CASSLGGGKNPSSYEQYF
NA	TRBV6-5	TRBJ2-7	NA	TGTGCCAGCAGTCGTTCCCGCGACTACGAGCAGTACTTC	CASSRSRDYEQYF
TRBD1	TRBV25-1	TRBJ1-6	NA	TGTGCCAGCAGTAACGGACAGGGATTGAATTCACCCCTCCACTTT	CASSNGQGLNSPLHF
NA	TRBV24-1	TRBJ2-3	NA	TGTGCCACCAGTGATTTAACCTCCGGCTGGGCTAGCACAGATACGCAGTATTTT	CATSDLTSGWASTDTQYF
NA	TRBV7-2	TRBJ2-1	NA	TGTGCCAGCACCCAGGGGGGATTGGGCGGGTACAGCCTCGGGGAGCAGTTCTTC	CASTQGGLGGYSLGEQFF
TRBD2	TRBV5-1	TRBJ2-5	NA	TGCGCCATCCTCCTTAGCCGATCGGGGCGGGAGGGCCAAGAGACCCAGTACTTC	CAILLSRSGREGQETQYF
TRBD2	TRBV7-9	TRBJ2-1	NA	TGTGCCAGCAGCTTCCGGCCGGGACTAGGCTACAATGAGCAGTTCTTC	CASSFRPGLGYNEQFF
NA	TRBV21-1	TRBJ2-3	NA	TGTGCCAGCAGCAAGGGGCGGAGTAGCACAGATACGCAGTATTTT	CASSKGRSSTDTQYF
NA	TRBV9	TRBJ1-2	NA	TGTGCCAGCAGCGTAGCCGGCTCGCCGGGGGGTTATGGCTACACCTTC	CASSVAGSPGGYGYTF
NA	TRBV27	TRBJ1-5	NA	TGTGCCAGCAGAACAACAAACGGAGACCAGCCCCAGCATTTT	CASRTTNGDQPQHF
NA	TRBV15	TRBJ1-5	few	TGTGCCACCAGCCCTCCTCCGGGGGGCAATCAGCCCCAGCATTTT	CATSPPPGGNQPQHF
TRBD1	TRBV6-1	TRBJ1-6	NA	TGTGCCAGCAGTGAAACCGCCCGGGACAGGGGTAATTCACCCCTCCACTTT	CASSETARDRGNSPLHF
NA	TRBV9	TRBJ1-4	once	TGTGCCAGCAGCGTGAGAGGGGGTGAAAAACTGTTTTTT	CASSVRGGEKLFF
TRBD2	TRBV3-1/TRBV3-2	TRBJ2-1	NA	TGTGCCAGCAGCCAAGCGCTAGCGGGGGACAATGAGCAGTTCTTC	CASSQALAGDNEQFF
TRBD2	TRBV2	TRBJ2-7	NA	TGTGCCAGCAGTGAAGCTATACTAGCGGGAGAATACGAGCAGTACTTC	CASSEAILAGEYEQYF
NA	TRBV27	TRBJ2-7	few	TGTGCCAGCAGTCCCGGGGGTGTATGGGGGAGCGAGCAGTACTTC	CASSPGGVWGSEQYF
NA	TRBV30	TRBJ2-5	NA	TGTGCCTGGAGTGTCACGCGGTTATGGGAGACCCAGTACTTC	CAWSVTRLWETQYF
NA	TRBV3-1/TRBV3-2	TRBJ2-7	NA	TGTGCCAGCAGCCAAGGGACGGGAGAATATGACGAGCAGTACTTC	CASSQGTGEYDEQYF
NA	TRBV20-1	TRBJ1-1	NA	TGCAGTGCTAGTCAGACAGCCTTGAACACTGAAGCTTTCTTT	CSASQTALNTEAFF
NA	TRBV20-1	TRBJ1-2	NA	TGCAGTGCTAGTGGTAGGGGCGAGGGCTACACCTTC	CSASGRGEGYTF